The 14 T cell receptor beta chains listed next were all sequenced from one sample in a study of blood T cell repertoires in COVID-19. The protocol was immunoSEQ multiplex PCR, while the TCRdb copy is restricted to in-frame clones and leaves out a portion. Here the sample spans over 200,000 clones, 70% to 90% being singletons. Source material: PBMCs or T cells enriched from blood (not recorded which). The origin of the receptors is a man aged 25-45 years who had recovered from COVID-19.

This CDR3 is CASSPWGTGAHEQYF. CDR3 sequence (DNA): TGTGCCAGCAGTCCCTGGGGGACAGGGGCCCACGAGCAGTACTTC. This sequence joins TRBV25-1 and TRBJ2-7; TRBD1 aligns across 10 bases. V dropped 5 bases and J dropped 5; count of bases not matched to a gene: 9. CDR1 MGHDK and CDR2 SYGVNS come from the germline V gene. CDR3 length: 15 residues.

The CDR3 protein is CASEGGAQHF. CDR3 nucleotide sequence: TGTGCCAGTGAAGGAGGCGCCCAGCATTTT. The V call is TRBV19, the J call TRBJ1-5; D call uncertain. In germline, CDR1 is LNHDA, CDR2 SQIVND (reference sequence). Trimming removed 8 bases from V and 11 bases from J, with 10 bases in between. The CDR3 is 10 residues long.

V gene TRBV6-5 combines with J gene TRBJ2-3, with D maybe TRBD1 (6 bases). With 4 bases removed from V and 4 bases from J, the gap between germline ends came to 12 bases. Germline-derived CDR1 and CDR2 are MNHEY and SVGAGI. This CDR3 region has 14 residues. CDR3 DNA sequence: TGTGCCAGCAGTTTCATGACAGGTCCAGATACGCAGTATTTT. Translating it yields CASSFMTGPDTQYF.

Written as DNA, the CDR3 is TGTGCCAGCACAACCTGGGACAGGGTTTTTGGGGAGCAGTTCTTC. Its translation is CASTTWDRVFGEQFF. The chain recombines TRBV27 with TRBJ2-1; 9 bases fit TRBD1. CDR1 and CDR2 from the germline V gene are MNHEY and SMNVEV (reference sequence). Trimming at V came to 7 bases and at J to 10 bases, leaving 14 bases not matched to a gene. The CDR3 runs to 15 residues.

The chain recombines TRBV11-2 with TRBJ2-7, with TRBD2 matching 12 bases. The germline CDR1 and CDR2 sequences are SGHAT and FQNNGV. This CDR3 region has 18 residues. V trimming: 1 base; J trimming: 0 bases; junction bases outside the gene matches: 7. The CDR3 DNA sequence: TGTGCCAGCAGCTTAGTCACTAGCGGGGGGCGGGGCTCCTACGAGCAGTACTTC. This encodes CASSLVTSGGRGSYEQYF.

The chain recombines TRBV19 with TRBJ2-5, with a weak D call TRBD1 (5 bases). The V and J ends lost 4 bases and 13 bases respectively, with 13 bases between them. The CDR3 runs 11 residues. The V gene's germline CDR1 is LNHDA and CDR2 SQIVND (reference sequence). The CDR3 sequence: CASSNGAVWYF. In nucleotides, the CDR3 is TGTGCCAGTAGTAATGGGGCGGTTTGGTACTTC.

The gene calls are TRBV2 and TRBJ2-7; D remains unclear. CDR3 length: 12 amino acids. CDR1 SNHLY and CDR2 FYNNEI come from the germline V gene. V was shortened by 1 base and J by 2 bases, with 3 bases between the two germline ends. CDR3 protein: CASSEGPYEQYF. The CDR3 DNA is TGTGCCAGCAGTGAAGGGCCCTACGAGCAGTACTTC.

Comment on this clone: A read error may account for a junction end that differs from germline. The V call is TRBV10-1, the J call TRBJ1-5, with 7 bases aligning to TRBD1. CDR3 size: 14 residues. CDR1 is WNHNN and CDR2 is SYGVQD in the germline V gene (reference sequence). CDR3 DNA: TGCGCCGGAAACCGGACAGGTAGCGATCAGCCCCAGCATTTT. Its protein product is CAGNRTGSDQPQHF.

The CDR3 DNA reads TGCGCCAGCAGCCAAGGAGGGGGGACAGGGGCAGTTGCTGAAGCTTTCTTT. This translates into CASSQGGGTGAVAEAFF. This chain joins TRBV4-1 and TRBJ1-1; TRBD1 agrees at 10 bases. Germline V gives CDR1 MGHRA, CDR2 YSYEKL. V gave up 1 base and J gave up 6 bases; unmatched junction bases: 11. The CDR3 covers 17 residues.

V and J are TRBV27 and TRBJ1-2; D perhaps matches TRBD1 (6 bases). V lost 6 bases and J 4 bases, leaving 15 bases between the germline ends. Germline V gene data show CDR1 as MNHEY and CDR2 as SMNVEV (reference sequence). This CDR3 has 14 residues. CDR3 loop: CASSLTRGTYGYTF. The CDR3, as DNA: TGTGCCAGCAGCCTGACCAGGGGTACCTATGGCTACACCTTC.

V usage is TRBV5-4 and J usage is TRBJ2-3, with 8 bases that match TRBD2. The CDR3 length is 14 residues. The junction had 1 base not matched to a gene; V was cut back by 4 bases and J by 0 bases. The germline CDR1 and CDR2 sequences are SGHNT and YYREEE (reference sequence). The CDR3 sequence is CASSTSGSTDTQYF. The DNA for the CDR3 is TGTGCCAGCAGCACTAGCGGCAGCACAGATACGCAGTATTTT.

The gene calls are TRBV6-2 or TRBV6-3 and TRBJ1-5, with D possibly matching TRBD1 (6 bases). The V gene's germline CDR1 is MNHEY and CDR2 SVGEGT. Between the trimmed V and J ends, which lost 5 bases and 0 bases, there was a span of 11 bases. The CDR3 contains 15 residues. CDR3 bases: TGTGCCAGCAGTCGAACAGGGAATAGCAATCAGCCCCAGCATTTT. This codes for CASSRTGNSNQPQHF.

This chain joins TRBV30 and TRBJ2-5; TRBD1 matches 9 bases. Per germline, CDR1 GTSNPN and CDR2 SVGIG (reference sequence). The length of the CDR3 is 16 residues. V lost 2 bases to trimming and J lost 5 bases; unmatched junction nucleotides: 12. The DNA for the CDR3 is TGTGCCTGGAGTTCCGGGACAGGGCCCTTTTCCGAGACCCAGTACTTC. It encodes CAWSSGTGPFSETQYF.

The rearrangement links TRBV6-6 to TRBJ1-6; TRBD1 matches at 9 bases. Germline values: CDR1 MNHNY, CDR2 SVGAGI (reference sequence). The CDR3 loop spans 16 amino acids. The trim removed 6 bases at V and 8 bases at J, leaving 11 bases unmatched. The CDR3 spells CASRAGDRGFDSPLHF. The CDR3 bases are TGTGCCAGCAGGGCGGGAGACAGGGGGTTCGATTCACCCCTCCACTTT.